Below, one TCR beta chain is given with its context. This sample stems from a study of blood T cell repertoires in COVID-19. Overall study context: The United States, Italy and Spain provided the acute and convalescent COVID-19 samples.

Study processing details: Estimates of nucleated cell counts were drawn from the amplification of reference gene primers. The repertoire was sequenced with immunoSEQ multiplex PCR; TCRdb's copy has only in-frame clones and lacks some. The DNA was the basis for D and trimming; V, J and clone size are from that table. The table lists under 300,000 clones, roughly nine tenths of them singletons. The CDR3 contains 15 residues. Germline values: CDR1 MDHEN, CDR2 SYDVKM. With V trimmed by 2 bases and J by 5 bases, 6 bases remained unmatched. The sequenced material came from peripheral blood. This rearrangement joins TRBV28 to TRBJ2-3, with TRBD2 matching over 8 bases. This clonotype originated in a woman between 40 and 55 years old who had recovered from COVID-19. CDR3 DNA: TGTGCCAGCAGTTTACCGGGGGGGCTGAAAGATACGCAGTATTTT. Translated: CASSLPGGLKDTQYF.